This record covers a single TCR beta chain. The antigen this receptor binds is unknown. The input lacks base qualities; no much larger clone sits a single base away. V loses 6 bases of germline sequence and J loses 3 bases, and the interval between the two ends is 12 bases. In the germline V gene, CDR1 corresponds to MNHEY and CDR2 to SVGAGI. CDR3 length: 14 amino acids, cysteine to phenylalanine. Only CDR3 DNA remains: 42 bases, in frame from the first base. The entry originates in a study of PD-1 blockade in mismatch repair-deficient tumors (TCRdb year 2017). With regard to the full study: Between September 2013 and September 2016, the trial enrolled about 93 consecutive patients with 12 mismatch repair-deficient cancer types, every one of whom had been previously treated and was progressing. Tumor-associated T cell clones were tracked in the peripheral blood of patients responding to PD-1 blockade by deep sequencing of TCR CDR3 regions.

The investigation overall reported the following: Tumor-resident clones, often undetectable in blood before treatment, expanded rapidly after pembrolizumab and then contracted, generally before radiologic responses.

Receptor libraries were prepared by the immunoSEQ multiplex PCR assay. TCRdb provides this immuneACCESS table in a form limited to in-frame rearrangements. Some clones are lacking; in checked studies, under half of them reflect an unresolved V gene, and why the rest are absent is not known. This sample holds 40,000 to 60,000 clones; roughly 80% were observed only once. The top ten clonotypes cover over 3% of the sample. Mismatch repair deficiency was established in every enrolled patient by polymerase chain reaction or immunohistochemistry. A few patients who responded to pembrolizumab therapy underwent TCR sequencing. In the phase II trial, pembrolizumab PD-1 blockade was tested prospectively in advanced mismatch repair-deficient cancers, no matter which tissue of origin the cancers came from. Serial peripheral blood T cell samples were collected before and at multiple times after starting PD-1 blockade. Blood sampling times were expressed in weeks after the first pembrolizumab dose.

The receptor was derived from an adult with mismatch repair-deficient cancer. The material sequenced was peripheral blood, taken 4 weeks after starting pembrolizumab. The chain is encoded by TRBV6-5 joined to TRBJ1-5, with the D gene not confidently named. The CDR3 corresponds to CASRADGNNQPQHF. At the DNA level, the sequence is TGTGCCAGCAGGGCGGACGGAAACAATCAGCCCCAGCATTTT.